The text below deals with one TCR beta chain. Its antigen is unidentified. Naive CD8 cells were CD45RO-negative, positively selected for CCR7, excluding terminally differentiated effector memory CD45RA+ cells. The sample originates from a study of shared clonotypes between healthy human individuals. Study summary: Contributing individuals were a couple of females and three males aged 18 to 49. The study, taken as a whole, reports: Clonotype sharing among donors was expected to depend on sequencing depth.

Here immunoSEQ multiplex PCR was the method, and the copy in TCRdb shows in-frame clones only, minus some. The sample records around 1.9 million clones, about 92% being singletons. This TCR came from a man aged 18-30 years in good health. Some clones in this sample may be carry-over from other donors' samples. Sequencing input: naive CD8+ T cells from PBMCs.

CDR3 sequence reads: CASSFADYNEQFF. For the CDR3, the DNA is TGTGCCAGCAGTTTTGCAGATTACAATGAGCAGTTCTTC. The rearrangement uses TRBV27 and TRBJ2-1; D is ambiguous. CDR3 size: 13 residues. Germline assignment: CDR1 MNHEY and CDR2 SMNVEV (reference sequence). Trimming cost V 3 bases and J 4 bases, with 7 bases left between them.